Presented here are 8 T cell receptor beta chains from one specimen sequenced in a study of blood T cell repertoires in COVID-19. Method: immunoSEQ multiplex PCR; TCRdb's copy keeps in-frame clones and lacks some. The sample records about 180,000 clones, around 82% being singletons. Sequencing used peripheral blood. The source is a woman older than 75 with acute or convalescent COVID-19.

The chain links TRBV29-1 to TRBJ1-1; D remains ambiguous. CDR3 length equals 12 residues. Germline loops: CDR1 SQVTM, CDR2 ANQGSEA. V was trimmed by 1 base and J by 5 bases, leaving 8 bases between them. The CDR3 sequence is CSVEGAGTEAFF. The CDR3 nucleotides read TGCAGCGTTGAAGGTGCGGGGACTGAAGCTTTCTTT.

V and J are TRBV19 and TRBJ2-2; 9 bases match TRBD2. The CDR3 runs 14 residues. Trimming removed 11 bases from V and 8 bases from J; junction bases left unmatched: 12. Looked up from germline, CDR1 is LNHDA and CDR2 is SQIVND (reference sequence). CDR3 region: CAVYSGREVGELFF. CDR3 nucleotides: TGTGCCGTTTATAGCGGGAGAGAGGTGGGGGAGCTGTTTTTT.

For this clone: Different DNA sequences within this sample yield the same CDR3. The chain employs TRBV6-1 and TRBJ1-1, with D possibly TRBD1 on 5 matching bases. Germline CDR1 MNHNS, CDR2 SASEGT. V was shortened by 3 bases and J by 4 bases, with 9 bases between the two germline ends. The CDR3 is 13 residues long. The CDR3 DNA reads TGTGCCAGCAGTGAGCAGGGTGCCACTGAAGCTTTCTTT. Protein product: CASSEQGATEAFF.

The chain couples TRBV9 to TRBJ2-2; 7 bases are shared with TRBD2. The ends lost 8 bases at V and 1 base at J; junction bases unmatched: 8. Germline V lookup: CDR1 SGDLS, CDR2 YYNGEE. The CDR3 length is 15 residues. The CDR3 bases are TGTGCCAGTTCAGGAGCTAGCGGGAACACCGGGGAGCTGTTTTTT. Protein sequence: CASSGASGNTGELFF. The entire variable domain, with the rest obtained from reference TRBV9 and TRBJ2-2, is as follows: DSGVTQTPKHLITATGQRVTLRCSPRSGDLSVYWYQQSLDQGLQFLIQYYNGEERAKGNILERFSAQQFPDLHSELNLSSLELGDSALYFCASSGASGNTGELFFGEGSRLTVL.

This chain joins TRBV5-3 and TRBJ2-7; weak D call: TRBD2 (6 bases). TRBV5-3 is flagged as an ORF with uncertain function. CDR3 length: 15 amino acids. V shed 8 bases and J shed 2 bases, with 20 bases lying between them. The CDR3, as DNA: TGTGCCAGGTCCAGCGGCGGGGAATTTGCCTACGAGCAGTACTTC. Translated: CARSSGGEFAYEQYF.

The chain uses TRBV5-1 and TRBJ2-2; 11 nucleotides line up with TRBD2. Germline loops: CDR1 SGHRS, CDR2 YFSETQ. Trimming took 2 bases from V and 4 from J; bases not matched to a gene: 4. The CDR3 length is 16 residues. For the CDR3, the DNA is TGCGCCAGCAGCTTTTGGCTAGCGGGGGGCACCGGGGAGCTGTTTTTT. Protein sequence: CASSFWLAGGTGELFF.

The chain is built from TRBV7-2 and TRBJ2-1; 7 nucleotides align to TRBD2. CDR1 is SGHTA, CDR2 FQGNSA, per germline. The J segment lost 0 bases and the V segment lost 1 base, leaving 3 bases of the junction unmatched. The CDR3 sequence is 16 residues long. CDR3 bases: TGTGCCAGCAGCTTAGTCGGGACTATCTCCTACAATGAGCAGTTCTTC. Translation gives CASSLVGTISYNEQFF.

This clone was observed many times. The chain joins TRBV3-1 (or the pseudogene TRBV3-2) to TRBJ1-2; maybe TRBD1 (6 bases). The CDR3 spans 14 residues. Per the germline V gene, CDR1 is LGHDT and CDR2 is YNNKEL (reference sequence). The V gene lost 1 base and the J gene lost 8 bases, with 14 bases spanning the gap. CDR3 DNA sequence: TGTGCCAGCAGCCAAGGCGGGGGGGCAGGCGGCTACACCTTC. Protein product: CASSQGGGAGGYTF.